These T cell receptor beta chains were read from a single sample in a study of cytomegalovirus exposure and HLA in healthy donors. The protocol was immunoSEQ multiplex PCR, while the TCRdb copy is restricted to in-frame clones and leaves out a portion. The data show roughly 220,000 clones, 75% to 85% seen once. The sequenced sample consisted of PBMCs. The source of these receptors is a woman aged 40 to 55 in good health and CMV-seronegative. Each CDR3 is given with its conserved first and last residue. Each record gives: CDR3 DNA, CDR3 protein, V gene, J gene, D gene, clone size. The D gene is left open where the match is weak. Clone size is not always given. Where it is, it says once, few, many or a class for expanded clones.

CDR3 DNA: TGTGCCAGTAGTCCGTGGGACAGGGGACAGAATGGCTACACCTTC
CDR3 protein: CASSPWDRGQNGYTF
V gene: TRBV19
J gene: TRBJ1-2
D gene: TRBD1
clone size: NA

CDR3 DNA: TGTGCCAGCAGTCCGCACCAAGGGACAAGCTATGGCTACACCTTC
CDR3 protein: CASSPHQGTSYGYTF
V gene: TRBV7-3
J gene: TRBJ1-2
D gene: NA
clone size: NA

CDR3 DNA: TGTGCCAGCAGCCAAGACGGCAGGTCCAGCACAGATACGCAGTATTTT
CDR3 protein: CASSQDGRSSTDTQYF
V gene: TRBV14
J gene: TRBJ2-3
D gene: NA
clone size: NA

CDR3 DNA: TGTGCCAGCAGCATCTCAGCGGGAAACACCGGGGAGCTGTTTTTT
CDR3 protein: CASSISAGNTGELFF
V gene: TRBV7-3
J gene: TRBJ2-2
D gene: TRBD2
clone size: NA

CDR3 DNA: TGTGCCAGCAGCGTGGGAGCGGAGTCCTACGAGCAGTACTTC
CDR3 protein: CASSVGAESYEQYF
V gene: TRBV9
J gene: TRBJ2-7
D gene: NA
clone size: NA

CDR3 DNA: TGCGCCAGCAGCTTGGAACAGCTTGACGAGCAGTACTTC
CDR3 protein: CASSLEQLDEQYF
V gene: TRBV5-1
J gene: TRBJ2-7
D gene: NA
clone size: NA

CDR3 DNA: TGTGCCAGCAGCTGGACAGGGGGGGGTCAGCCCCAGCATTTT
CDR3 protein: CASSWTGGGQPQHF
V gene: TRBV11-2
J gene: TRBJ1-5
D gene: TRBD1
clone size: NA

CDR3 DNA: TGTGCCAGCAGCTTAGTAGGGACAGGGACCCAAGAGACCCAGTACTTC
CDR3 protein: CASSLVGTGTQETQYF
V gene: TRBV7-2
J gene: TRBJ2-5
D gene: TRBD1
clone size: NA

CDR3 DNA: TGCGCCAGCAGCCCTAGCGGGAGTGAGACCCAGTACTTC
CDR3 protein: CASSPSGSETQYF
V gene: TRBV5-1
J gene: TRBJ2-5
D gene: TRBD2
clone size: NA

CDR3 DNA: TGTGCCAGCAGCGCTCAGGGATACGAGCAGTACTTC
CDR3 protein: CASSAQGYEQYF
V gene: TRBV9
J gene: TRBJ2-7
D gene: NA
clone size: NA

CDR3 DNA: TGTGCCAGCAGCCAGGCCCAGACAGGGGGTGGCGAGCAGTACTTC
CDR3 protein: CASSQAQTGGGEQYF
V gene: TRBV4-2
J gene: TRBJ2-7
D gene: TRBD1
clone size: NA

CDR3 DNA: TGTGCCAGCAGCTCCGGACAGGGAACCTTTCAGCCCCAGCATTTT
CDR3 protein: CASSSGQGTFQPQHF
V gene: TRBV7-6
J gene: TRBJ1-5
D gene: TRBD1
clone size: NA

CDR3 DNA: TGTTCCAGCAGCTTAGTTGGTAGCGGGAACTCTGGGGCCAACGTCCTGACTTTC
CDR3 protein: CSSSLVGSGNSGANVLTF
V gene: TRBV7-9
J gene: TRBJ2-6
D gene: TRBD2
clone size: NA

CDR3 DNA: TGTGCCAGCAGCTCGGGCAGGGGGACTAGCGAGCAGTATTTT
CDR3 protein: CASSSGRGTSEQYF
V gene: TRBV7-9
J gene: TRBJ2-3
D gene: TRBD2
clone size: NA

CDR3 DNA: TGTGCCAGCAGCTTAGTAGCGGAGAACACTGAAGCTTTCTTT
CDR3 protein: CASSLVAENTEAFF
V gene: TRBV7-8
J gene: TRBJ1-1
D gene: NA
clone size: NA

CDR3 DNA: TGTGCCAGCAGTAACAGGGGGCTTAGCTCCTACGAGCAGTACTTC
CDR3 protein: CASSNRGLSSYEQYF
V gene: TRBV2
J gene: TRBJ2-7
D gene: TRBD1
clone size: NA

CDR3 DNA: TGTGCCAGCAGCGCTAGCGGGTCGTCCTACAATGAGCAGTTCTTC
CDR3 protein: CASSASGSSYNEQFF
V gene: TRBV7-3
J gene: TRBJ2-1
D gene: TRBD2
clone size: NA

CDR3 DNA: TGTGCCAGCAGCTTGGGGACAGGGGGACTTCAGCCCCAGCATTTT
CDR3 protein: CASSLGTGGLQPQHF
V gene: TRBV11-2
J gene: TRBJ1-5
D gene: TRBD1
clone size: NA

CDR3 DNA: TGTGCCAGCAGCGTCCAGGATACCGGGGAGCTGTTTTTT
CDR3 protein: CASSVQDTGELFF
V gene: TRBV9
J gene: TRBJ2-2
D gene: NA
clone size: NA

CDR3 DNA: TGTGCCAGCAGTTTTGGGGGCTGGGGCTACACCTTC
CDR3 protein: CASSFGGWGYTF
V gene: TRBV28
J gene: TRBJ1-2
D gene: NA
clone size: NA

CDR3 DNA: TGTGCCAGCAGTCCGCCCGGACTAGCGGGAGGCTACCCTGAGCAGTTCTTC
CDR3 protein: CASSPPGLAGGYPEQFF
V gene: TRBV7-3
J gene: TRBJ2-1
D gene: TRBD2
clone size: NA

CDR3 DNA: TGTGCCAGCTATCCGGGAAGCGGACTCCCGTCCCAGTTCTTC
CDR3 protein: CASYPGSGLPSQFF
V gene: TRBV7-9
J gene: TRBJ2-1
D gene: NA
clone size: once

CDR3 DNA: TGTGCCAGCTCACCAAGAACTAGCGGGTCCGTCACCTACAATGAGCAGTTCTTC
CDR3 protein: CASSPRTSGSVTYNEQFF
V gene: TRBV18
J gene: TRBJ2-1
D gene: TRBD2
clone size: NA

CDR3 DNA: TGTGCCACCAGCAGAGATTACCCGGGACAGGGCTACGAGCAGTACTTC
CDR3 protein: CATSRDYPGQGYEQYF
V gene: TRBV15
J gene: TRBJ2-7
D gene: TRBD1
clone size: NA

CDR3 DNA: TGTGCCAGCAGTTTTGGTGCTGGGGGGGTTTTC
CDR3 protein: CASSFGAGGVF
V gene: TRBV28
J gene: TRBJ2-7
D gene: TRBD2
clone size: NA

CDR3 DNA: TGTGCCAGCAGTGAAGACAGTAGCAATCAGCCCCAGCATTTT
CDR3 protein: CASSEDSSNQPQHF
V gene: TRBV25-1
J gene: TRBJ1-5
D gene: NA
clone size: NA

CDR3 DNA: TGTGCCAGCAGCGCTGGACACTCCGGGGAGCTGTTTTTT
CDR3 protein: CASSAGHSGELFF
V gene: TRBV11-2
J gene: TRBJ2-2
D gene: NA
clone size: NA

CDR3 DNA: TGTGCCAGCAGCTTGGTACCGGTGGACTATGGCTACACCTTC
CDR3 protein: CASSLVPVDYGYTF
V gene: TRBV5-5
J gene: TRBJ1-2
D gene: NA
clone size: few

CDR3 DNA: TGTGCCAGCAGTAGGGACAGGGGAGCCTACAATGAGCAGTTCTTC
CDR3 protein: CASSRDRGAYNEQFF
V gene: TRBV2
J gene: TRBJ2-1
D gene: TRBD1
clone size: NA

CDR3 DNA: TGTGCCAGCAGCTTGGTGACAGTTGTTTACGAGCAGTACTTC
CDR3 protein: CASSLVTVVYEQYF
V gene: TRBV5-5
J gene: TRBJ2-7
D gene: NA
clone size: NA

CDR3 DNA: TGTGCCAGCAGCTCCCTCCAGGGCAATCAGCCCCAGCATTTT
CDR3 protein: CASSSLQGNQPQHF
V gene: TRBV7-9
J gene: TRBJ1-5
D gene: NA
clone size: NA

CDR3 DNA: TGCGCCAGTAGCGGGACTAGCGGGAGGGCGGGCACCGGGGAGCTGTTTTTT
CDR3 protein: CASSGTSGRAGTGELFF
V gene: TRBV10-2
J gene: TRBJ2-2
D gene: TRBD2
clone size: once

CDR3 DNA: TGTGCCAGCAGTGAATGGGTAGCGGTCTCTGGAAACACCATATATTTT
CDR3 protein: CASSEWVAVSGNTIYF
V gene: TRBV2
J gene: TRBJ1-3
D gene: NA
clone size: NA